The 16 T cell receptor beta chains listed next were all sequenced from one sample in a study of CD8 T cells in ankylosing spondylitis. One entry per CDR3 protein results from TCRdb running MiXCR on the 5' RACE reads. The sample lists around 220,000 distinct CDR3 sequences, roughly a tenth occurring once. Sequenced sample: blood, either unsorted or a sorted T cell fraction (not recorded which). The receptor source for this set is a male donor with ankylosing spondylitis or in good health (not recorded which).

This clonotype was counted ten times or more. The rearrangement joins TRBV11-3 to TRBJ2-3; D perhaps matches TRBD2 (5 bases). Between the trimmed V and J ends, which lost 2 bases and 3 bases, there was a span of 6 bases. CDR3 length: 13 amino acids. Germline CDR1 SGHNT, CDR2 YENEEA. The CDR3 loop is CASSLRRTDTQYF. DNA for the CDR3: TGTGCCAGCAGCTTAAGGAGGACAGATACGCAGTATTTT.

The chain combines TRBV7-6 with TRBJ1-2, with a weak D call TRBD1 (5 bases). The V gene's germline CDR1 is SGHVS and CDR2 FNYEAQ. This CDR3 region has 17 residues. The V gene lost 5 bases and the J gene lost 7 bases, with 26 bases spanning the gap. CDR3 loop: CASSPLRQMTALSGYTF. The CDR3 region has the DNA TGTGCCAGCAGCCCTTTGAGACAAATGACAGCCCTTTCTGGCTACACCTTC.

This clonotype has a handful of counts. The genes are TRBV7-2 and TRBJ2-3; 10 bases map to TRBD1. Germline CDR1 and CDR2: SGHTA and FQGNSA. This CDR3 has 17 residues. The V gene end was trimmed by 7 bases and the J gene end by 2 bases; junction bases not matched to a gene: 12. CDR3 protein: CASTLGRTGGLTDTQYF. The CDR3 DNA reads as TGTGCCAGCACCCTGGGGCGGACAGGGGGTCTCACAGATACGCAGTATTTT. The full variable domain, in which reference TRBV7-2 and TRBJ2-3 provide the parts outside the CDR3, is GAGVSQSPSNKVTEKGKDVELRCDPISGHTALYWYRQSLGQGLEFLIYFQGNSAPDKSGLPSDRFSAERTGGSVSTLTIQRTQQEDSAVYLCASTLGRTGGLTDTQYFGPGTRLTVL.

This clonotype was recorded a few times. V and J are TRBV12-3 or TRBV12-4 and TRBJ1-4; D gene ambiguous. The CDR3 is 14 residues long. Trimming took off 5 bases at V and 1 base at J, with 8 bases between the two ends. CDR3 DNA sequence: TGTGCCAGCAGTCCTCACAAAACTAATGAAAAACTGTTTTTT. Translated: CASSPHKTNEKLFF.

This clonotype was counted ten times or more. V is TRBV5-1 and J is TRBJ1-1; D remains unclear. From germline, CDR1 is SGHRS and CDR2 YFSETQ. V gave up 2 bases and J gave up 3 bases, with 11 bases separating them. The CDR3 runs to 14 residues. The CDR3 DNA sequence: TGCGCCAGCAGCTTACCGGACGGGGACACTGAAGCTTTCTTT. Amino acid sequence: CASSLPDGDTEAFF. Looking up the rest from reference TRBV5-1 and TRBJ1-1 gives the full variable domain: KAGVTQTPRYLIKTRGQQVTLSCSPISGHRSVSWYQQTPGQGLQFLFEYFSETQRNKGNFPGRFSGRQFSNSRSEMNVSTLELGDSALYLCASSLPDGDTEAFFGQGTRLTVV.

This clonotype was recorded once. This clone may be a read error of a much larger clone one base away. The chain links TRBV7-7 to TRBJ2-1; maybe TRBD2 (5 bases). The CDR3 covers 13 residues. Germline V gene sequence: CDR1 SSHAT, CDR2 FNYEAQ (reference sequence). CDR3: CASSLACSNEQFF. The DNA of the CDR3 is TGTGCTAGCAGCTTAGCGTGTTCCAATGAGCAGTTCTTC.

This clonotype was detected many times. The genes are TRBV5-1 and TRBJ1-1; D remains ambiguous. V was cut by 1 base and J by 0 bases, with 7 bases left in between. This CDR3 is 14 amino acids long. Germline loops: CDR1 SGHRS, CDR2 YFSETQ. This chain's CDR3 is CASSLTGMNTEAFF. CDR3 nucleotide sequence: TGCGCCAGCAGCTTGACGGGTATGAACACTGAAGCTTTCTTT.

There are many counts of this clonotype. The chain joins TRBV7-9 to TRBJ2-3, with TRBD2 identical over 13 bases. Germline CDR1 and CDR2: SEHNR and FQNEAQ (reference sequence). The CDR3 sequence is 13 residues long. After removal of 11 bases from V and 3 bases from J, the junction contained 2 bases not matched to a gene. DNA for the CDR3: TGTGCCGGGGGACTAGCGGGGACAGATACGCAGTATTTT. Protein product: CAGGLAGTDTQYF.

J is TRBJ2-1 and V is TRBV10-3; D call uncertain. V was shortened by 7 bases and J by 6 bases, with 13 bases between the two germline ends. Per germline, CDR1 ENHRY and CDR2 SYGVKD. The CDR3 consists of 13 residues. The CDR3 DNA sequence: TGTGCCATCACAACGGAATTTGGCAATGAGCAGTTCTTC. Protein product: CAITTEFGNEQFF.

This clonotype was detected many times. The chain employs TRBV24-1 and TRBJ2-5, with D uncertain. Trimming shortened V by 4 bases and J by 1 base, and 6 bases separated the two germline ends. This CDR3 is 13 amino acids long. CDR1 and CDR2 (germline): KGHDR, SFDVKD. In DNA, the CDR3 is TGTGCCACCAGTGACTCACGCCAAGAGACCCAGTACTTC. This translates into CATSDSRQETQYF.

This clonotype was counted at least ten times. The CDR3 protein is CATRLAVGTDTQYF. The CDR3 nucleotides are TGTGCCACCCGATTAGCGGTTGGCACAGATACGCAGTATTTT. The chain is built from TRBV15 and TRBJ2-3; D might be TRBD2 (6 bases). The germline V gene encodes CDR1 LNHNV and CDR2 YYDKDF (reference sequence). The CDR3 has 14 residues. V lost 8 bases to trimming and J lost 1 base, with 13 bases between them.

The sample holds many counts of this clonotype. The chain couples TRBV20-1 to TRBJ2-2; D may be TRBD1 or TRBD2 (5 bases each). Germline V CDR1 and CDR2: DFQATT, SNEGSKA (reference sequence). This CDR3 is built from 11 residues. The CDR3 reads CRALGDGELFF. CDR3 coding DNA: TGCAGAGCCCTGGGGGACGGGGAGCTGTTTTTT.

V is TRBV6-5 and J is TRBJ2-7; TRBD2 matches 8 bases. The germline V gene has CDR1 MNHEY and CDR2 SVGAGI. This CDR3 spans 16 amino acids. J gave up 0 bases and V 4 bases, and 8 bases lay outside the gene matches. CDR3 amino acids: CASSSPGRGDSYEQYF. The DNA of the CDR3 is TGTGCCAGCAGTTCTCCCGGGAGGGGGGACTCCTACGAGCAGTACTTC.

This clonotype was detected many times. V is TRBV20-1 and J is TRBJ2-3; 7 nucleotides align to TRBD2. The CDR3 extends over 17 amino acids. CDR1 and CDR2 from the germline V gene are DFQATT and SNEGSKA (reference sequence). V dropped 6 bases and J dropped 0; count of bases not matched to a gene: 15. This chain's CDR3 is CSASLWTSGRSTDTQYF. The DNA for the CDR3 is TGCAGTGCCAGCCTGTGGACTAGTGGGAGGAGCACAGATACGCAGTATTTT.

The chain joins TRBV12-3 or TRBV12-4 to TRBJ2-7; D call uncertain. The V end lost 3 bases, the J end lost 5 bases, and 11 bases lay between the germline ends. CDR3 length: 13 residues. Here the CDR3 reads CASSFTRRNEQYF. The CDR3 nucleotides read TGTGCCAGCAGTTTCACCCGGCGCAACGAGCAGTACTTC.

This clonotype was seen at least ten times. The chain links TRBV6-1 to TRBJ1-4, with 7 bases that match TRBD1. The CDR3 is 15 residues long. Germline-derived CDR1 and CDR2 are MNHNS and SASEGT. The J segment lost 11 bases and the V segment lost 6 bases, leaving 15 bases of the junction unmatched. The CDR3 sequence is CASSRGQEGGGKLFF. The DNA for the CDR3 is TGTGCCAGCAGCCGAGGACAGGAGGGTGGTGGGAAACTGTTTTTT.